What follows are 8 T cell receptor beta chains derived from one specimen sequenced in a study of beta chain features in type 1 diabetes. General observations from the study: A moderate, significant TCRB CDR3 shortening appeared in type 1 diabetes across four CD4+ subsets.

Antigens for these TCRs are unknown. Investigators reverse transcribed all isolated RNA, so they sequenced expressed TCRB transcripts. The method was immunoSEQ multiplex PCR; TCRdb's version includes in-frame clones alone and lacks a portion of them. The repertoire holds a few hundred thousand clones, with 13% as singletons. Sequences were obtained from naive CD4+ T cells from blood. All receptors derive from a woman between 18 and 29 years old with type 1 diabetes.

The chain recombines TRBV9 with TRBJ2-1, with 8 bases aligning to TRBD2. The germline V gene encodes CDR1 SGDLS and CDR2 YYNGEE. This CDR3 region has 15 residues. V shed 0 bases, J shed 6 bases, and the junction held 5 bases outside the gene matches. The CDR3 loop is CASSVAASGRNEQFF. The DNA of the CDR3 is TGTGCCAGCAGCGTAGCGGCTAGCGGGCGCAATGAGCAGTTCTTC.

The chain combines TRBV7-8 with TRBJ1-4, with D possibly TRBD1 on 6 matching bases. The V end was cut by 4 bases, the J end by 8 bases, with 17 bases between. This CDR3 comprises 15 residues. Germline loops: CDR1 SGHVS, CDR2 FQNEAQ. Here the CDR3 reads CASSSATGLEEKLFF. The CDR3 region has the DNA TGTGCCAGCAGCTCAGCTACAGGGTTGGAAGAAAAACTGTTTTTT. The variable domain in full, with the rest retrieved from reference TRBV7-8 and TRBJ1-4, is GAGVSQSPRYKVAKRGQDVALRCDPISGHVSLFWYQQALGQGPEFLTYFQNEAQLDKSGLPSDRFFAERPEGSVSTLKIQRTQQEDSAVYLCASSSATGLEEKLFFGSGTQLSVL.

This chain links TRBV21-1 with TRBJ1-1; the table's D call, TRBD1, was not checked against the DNA. TRBV21-1 is a pseudogene segment. This CDR3 is built from 16 residues. This CDR3 reads CASREVGGGLITEAFF. In nucleotides, the CDR3 is TGTGCCTCCAGGGAGGTAGGGGGCGGTTTGATTACTGAAGCTTTCTTT.

This clone was detected only a few times. The V call is TRBV15, the J call TRBJ2-1; D is possibly TRBD1 (6 bases). Germline values: CDR1 LNHNV, CDR2 YYDKDF (reference sequence). Trimming removed 5 bases at V and 8 bases at J, with 19 bases between. This CDR3 is built from 15 residues. CDR3 in DNA: TGTGCCACCAGCGTACAGGGTTCGCGGCTTGATGAGCAGTTCTTC. This gives the protein CATSVQGSRLDEQFF.

This rearrangement joins TRBV7-9 to TRBJ2-7; maybe TRBD1 (6 bases). Germline CDR1 reads SEHNR; CDR2 reads FQNEAQ (reference sequence). V gave up 5 bases and J gave up 6 bases, with 11 bases separating them. The CDR3 runs 12 residues. As DNA, the CDR3 is TGTGCCAGCAGCATACTAGGGGGCGAGCAGTACTTC. Encoded protein: CASSILGGEQYF. The variable domain in full, with the rest retrieved from reference TRBV7-9 and TRBJ2-7, is DTGVSQNPRHKITKRGQNVTFRCDPISEHNRLYWYRQTLGQGPEFLTYFQNEAQLEKSRLLSDRFSAERPKGSFSTLEIQRTEQGDSAMYLCASSILGGEQYFGPGTRLTVT.

This sequence joins TRBV5-1 and TRBJ2-4, with D perhaps matching TRBD1 (6 bases). CDR3 length: 16 residues. Germline loops: CDR1 SGHRS, CDR2 YFSETQ. V gave up 0 bases and J gave up 3 bases, with 13 bases separating them. CDR3 protein: CASSLGLDSIKNIQYF. The DNA of the CDR3 is TGCGCCAGCAGCTTGGGACTGGACAGTATCAAAAACATTCAGTACTTC.

The chain combines TRBV5-1 with TRBJ2-1, with TRBD1 matching 9 bases. Trimming took 3 bases from V and 4 from J; bases not matched to a gene: 5. The CDR3 loop spans 15 amino acids. The V gene's germline CDR1 is SGHRS and CDR2 YFSETQ. CDR3 sequence (DNA): TGCGCCAGCAGCTCACAGGGGGCGCGGTACAATGAGCAGTTCTTC. Translating gives CASSSQGARYNEQFF.

This clone was counted only a few times. The rearrangement links TRBV5-1 to TRBJ2-3; 8 positions match TRBD1. CDR1 SGHRS and CDR2 YFSETQ come from the germline V gene. Unmatched junction bases numbered 13, after V lost 2 bases and J lost 5 bases. The CDR3 is 17 amino acids. The CDR3 coding sequence is TGCGCCAGCAGCTTCCCTCGGACGCAGGGGGCTGGAGATACGCAGTATTTT. Translating it yields CASSFPRTQGAGDTQYF.